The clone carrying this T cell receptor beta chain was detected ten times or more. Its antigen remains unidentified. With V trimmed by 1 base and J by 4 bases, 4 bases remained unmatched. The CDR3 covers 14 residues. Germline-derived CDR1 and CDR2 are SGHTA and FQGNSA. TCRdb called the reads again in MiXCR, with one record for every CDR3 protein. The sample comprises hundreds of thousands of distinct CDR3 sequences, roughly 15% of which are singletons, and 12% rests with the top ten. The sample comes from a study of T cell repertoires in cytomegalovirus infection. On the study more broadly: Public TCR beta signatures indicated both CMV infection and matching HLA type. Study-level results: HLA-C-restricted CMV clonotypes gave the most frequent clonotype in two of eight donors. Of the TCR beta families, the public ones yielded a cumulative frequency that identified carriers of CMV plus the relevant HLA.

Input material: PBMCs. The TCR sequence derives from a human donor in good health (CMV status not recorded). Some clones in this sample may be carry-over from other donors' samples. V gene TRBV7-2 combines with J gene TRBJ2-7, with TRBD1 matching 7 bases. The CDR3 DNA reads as TGTGCCAGCAGCTTAGACAGGGACAGTTACGAGCAGTACTTC. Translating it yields CASSLDRDSYEQYF.